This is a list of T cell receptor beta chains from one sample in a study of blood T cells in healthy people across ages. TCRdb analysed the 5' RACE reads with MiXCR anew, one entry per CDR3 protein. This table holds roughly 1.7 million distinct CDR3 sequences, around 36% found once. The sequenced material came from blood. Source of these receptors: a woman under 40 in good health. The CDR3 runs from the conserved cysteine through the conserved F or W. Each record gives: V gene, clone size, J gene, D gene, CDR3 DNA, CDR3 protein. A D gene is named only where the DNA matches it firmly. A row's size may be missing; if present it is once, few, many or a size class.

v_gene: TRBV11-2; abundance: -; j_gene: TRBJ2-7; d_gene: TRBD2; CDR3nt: TGTGCCAGCAGCCATTGGACTAGCGGGGTTTCCTACGAGCAGTACTTC; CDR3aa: CASSHWTSGVSYEQYF
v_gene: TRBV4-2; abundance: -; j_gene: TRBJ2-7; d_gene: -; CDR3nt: TGTGCCAGCAGCCCCGGGGATGGGATAGGGGGGGACTACAATGAGCAGTACTTC; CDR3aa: CASSPGDGIGGDYNEQYF
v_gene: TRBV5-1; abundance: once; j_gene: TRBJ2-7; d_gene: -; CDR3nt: TGCGCCTGCAGCTTGGTTCCAGGGTCAGCCTACGAGCAGTACTTC; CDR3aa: CACSLVPGSAYEQYF
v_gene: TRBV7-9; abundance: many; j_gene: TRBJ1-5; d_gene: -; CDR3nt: TGTGCCAGCAGTTTGCAGAATAGCAATCAGCCCCAGCATTTT; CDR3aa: CASSLQNSNQPQHF
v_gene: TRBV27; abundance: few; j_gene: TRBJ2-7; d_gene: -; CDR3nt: TGTGCCAGCAGACTGACAGGGGAGGGATCCTACGAGCAGTACTTC; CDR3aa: CASRLTGEGSYEQYF
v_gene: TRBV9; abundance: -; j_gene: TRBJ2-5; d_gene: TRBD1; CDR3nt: TGTGCCAGCAGCGGTGGACAGGGAGGTTTAGAGACCCAGTACTTC; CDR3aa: CASSGGQGGLETQYF
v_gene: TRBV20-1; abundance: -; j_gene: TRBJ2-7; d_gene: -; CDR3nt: TGCAGTGCCCGGGGAGATCGTTACTACGAGCAGTACTTC; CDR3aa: CSARGDRYYEQYF
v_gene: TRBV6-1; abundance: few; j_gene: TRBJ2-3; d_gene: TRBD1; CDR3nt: TGTGCCGGCAGTGAACTCCCGGGACAGGCAGACCAAATAGGGACAGATACGCAGTATTTT; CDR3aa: CAGSELPGQADQIGTDTQYF
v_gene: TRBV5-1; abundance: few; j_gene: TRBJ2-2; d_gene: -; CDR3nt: TGCGCCAGCAGCCCTGACAGGCGACGCGGGGAGCTGTTTTTT; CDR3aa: CASSPDRRRGELFF
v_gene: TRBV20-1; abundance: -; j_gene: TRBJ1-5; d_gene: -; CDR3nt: TGCAGTGCAGCTCCAATGCGGACAGAAGGAAAGCCCCAGCATTTT; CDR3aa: CSAAPMRTEGKPQHF
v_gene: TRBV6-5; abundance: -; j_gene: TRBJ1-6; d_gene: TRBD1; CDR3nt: TGTGCCAGCAGTTACTCGAGACAGGGGGTAGGATCCTATAATTCACCCCGCCACTTT; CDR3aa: CASSYSRQGVGSYNSPRHF
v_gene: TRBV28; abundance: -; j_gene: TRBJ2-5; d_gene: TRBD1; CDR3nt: TGTGCCAGCAGCGAGGGACAGATGGAGACCCAGTACTTC; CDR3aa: CASSEGQMETQYF
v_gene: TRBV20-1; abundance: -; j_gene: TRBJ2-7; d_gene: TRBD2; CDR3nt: TGCAGTGCTAGAGTGACTAGCGGGGGCTCCTACGAGCAGTACTTC; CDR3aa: CSARVTSGGSYEQYF
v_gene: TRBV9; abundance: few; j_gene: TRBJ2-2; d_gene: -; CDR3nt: TGTGCCAGCAGCGTACAGGACGGGGGGCGCAACACCGGGGAGCTGTTTTTT; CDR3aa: CASSVQDGGRNTGELFF
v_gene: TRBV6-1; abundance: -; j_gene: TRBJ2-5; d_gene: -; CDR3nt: TGTGCCAGCAGTGATTGGAGCGTCCAAGAGACCCAGTACTTC; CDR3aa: CASSDWSVQETQYF
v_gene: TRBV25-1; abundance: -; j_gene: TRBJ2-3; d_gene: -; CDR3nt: TGTGCCAGTAGTCGGGGCTACCTCCCTTTAACGCAGTATTTT; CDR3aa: CASSRGYLPLTQYF
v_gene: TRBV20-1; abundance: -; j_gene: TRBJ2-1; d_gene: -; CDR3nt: TGCAGTGCTAGGGGGTATGGTGAGCAGTTCTTC; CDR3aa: CSARGYGEQFF
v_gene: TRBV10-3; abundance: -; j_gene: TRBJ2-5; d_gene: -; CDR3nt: TGTGCCACGGGGGTGGGGGACGGTCTCGTCGGGGAGACCCAGTACTTC; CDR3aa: CATGVGDGLVGETQYF
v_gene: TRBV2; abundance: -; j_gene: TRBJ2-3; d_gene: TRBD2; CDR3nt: TGTGCCAGCAGTGAAGCGGGACTAGCGGGGAGTACGCAGTATTTT; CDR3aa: CASSEAGLAGSTQYF
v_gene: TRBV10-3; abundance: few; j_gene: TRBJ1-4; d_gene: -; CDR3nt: TGTGCCACTTCTGACAGTCTTAACAACCAACTGTTTTTT; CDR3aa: CATSDSLNNQLFF
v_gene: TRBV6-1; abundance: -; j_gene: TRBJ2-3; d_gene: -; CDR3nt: TGTGCCAGCAGTGAACCCATGGGGGGGGCCGCGGATACGCAGTATTTT; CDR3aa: CASSEPMGGAADTQYF
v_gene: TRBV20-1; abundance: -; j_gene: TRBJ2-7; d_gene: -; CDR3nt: TGCAGTGCTAGTTTACCGGGACTGCCCTACGAGCAGTACTTC; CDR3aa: CSASLPGLPYEQYF
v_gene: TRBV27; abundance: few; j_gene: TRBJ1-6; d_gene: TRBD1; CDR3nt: TGTGCCAGCAGTTTACTGGGACAGGGGGAATCACCCCTCCACTTT; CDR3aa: CASSLLGQGESPLHF
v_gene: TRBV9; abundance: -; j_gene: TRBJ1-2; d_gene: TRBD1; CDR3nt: TGTGCCAGCAGCGTAGGTGGAGGGGGCCGGGGCTACACCTTC; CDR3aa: CASSVGGGGRGYTF
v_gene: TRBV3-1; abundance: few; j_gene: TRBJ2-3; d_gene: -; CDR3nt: TGTGCCAGCAGCCCCCGTTGGGGGCAAAAAAGCACAGATACGCAGTATTTT; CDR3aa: CASSPRWGQKSTDTQYF
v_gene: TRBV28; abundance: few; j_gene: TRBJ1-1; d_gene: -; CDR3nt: TGTGCCAGCAGTTTTCACCCCCTCCAGGAGGCTGAAGCTTTCTTT; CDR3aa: CASSFHPLQEAEAFF
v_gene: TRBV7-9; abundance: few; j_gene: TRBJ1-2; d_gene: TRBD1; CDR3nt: TGTGCCAGCAGCCAGCGAGACAGGGAGAAGATCTATGGCTACACCTTC; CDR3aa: CASSQRDREKIYGYTF
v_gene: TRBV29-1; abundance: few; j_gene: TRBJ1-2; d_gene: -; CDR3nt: TGCAGCGTTGGGGAGAGAAACTATGGCTACACCTTC; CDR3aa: CSVGERNYGYTF